What follows describes a single TCR beta chain. The antigen is unknown. These data originate in a study of OX40 agonist ivuxolimab in advanced cancers. This CDR3 has 15 residues. With 1 base removed from V and 3 bases from J, the gap between germline ends came to 11 bases. CDR1 SGHNT and CDR2 YYREEE come from the germline V gene (reference sequence). Profiling relied on immunoSEQ multiplex PCR, and the TCRdb table lists in-frame clones only, not all of them. The sample carries fewer than 75,000 clones, 80% to 95% recorded once. Broader study findings: At 0.1 to 3.0 mg/kg and by week 6, clonal expansion occurred in CD4+ and CD8+ blood T cells. Still undetermined is the antigen specificity of the expanded peripheral T cells.

Sequenced material: CD4+ or CD8+ T cells sorted from blood, taken in a trial of the OX40 agonist ivuxolimab. V and J are TRBV5-4 and TRBJ1-3; D is perhaps TRBD1 (6 bases). The TCR originated in an adult with an advanced solid tumor such as melanoma, head and neck, liver or kidney cancer. CDR3 sequence (DNA): TGTGCCAGCAGCTTGAGGGGGGCAGGTGGAAACACCATATATTTT. The encoded protein is CASSLRGAGGNTIYF.